A selection of T cell receptor beta chains follows, all from one sample in a study of T cell changes during pregnancy in multiple sclerosis. Clones were read by immunoSEQ multiplex PCR, and TCRdb kept only the in-frame ones, dropping some. Of 40,000 to 45,000 clones in the sample, about 91% were seen once. Sequencing used CD4+ T cells from peripheral blood mononuclear cells, obtained in the second trimester of pregnancy. The source is a female donor in good health, enrolled as a control in a pregnancy study. Each CDR3 is given with its conserved first and last residue. A D gene is named only where the DNA matches it firmly. Part of the rows lack a size; the others show once, few, many or a class for expanded clones.

CDR3 protein,CDR3 DNA,clone size,V gene,J gene,D gene
CASSYPGLAGVTSTDTQYF,TGTGCCAGCAGCTACCCGGGACTAGCGGGAGTCACAAGCACAGATACGCAGTATTTT,.,TRBV5-5,TRBJ2-3,TRBD2
CASSYLTGSYEQYF,TGTGCCAGCAGTTACTTAACAGGGTCCTACGAGCAGTACTTC,.,TRBV6-5,TRBJ2-7,.
CASSYFLGAGDTQYF,TGCGCCAGCAGCTACTTTTTGGGGGCGGGAGATACGCAGTATTTT,.,TRBV5-1,TRBJ2-3,.
CAWNLRGAEAFF,TGTGCCTGGAATCTACGGGGGGCTGAAGCTTTCTTT,.,TRBV30,TRBJ1-1,.
CASSFQGSYGYTF,TGTGCCAGCAGCTTCCAGGGGAGCTATGGCTACACCTTC,.,TRBV7-2,TRBJ1-2,.
CASSLPPGLAGGPVGELFF,TGTGCCAGCAGCTTGCCTCCCGGACTAGCGGGAGGGCCGGTCGGGGAGCTGTTTTTT,.,TRBV7-9,TRBJ2-2,TRBD2
CASSSRVYEQYF,TGCGCCAGCAGTTCCAGGGTCTACGAGCAGTACTTC,.,TRBV28,TRBJ2-7,.
CASSLSVFNRGAAEQYF,TGCGCCAGCAGCTTGTCGGTCTTCAACAGGGGGGCGGCCGAGCAGTACTTC,.,TRBV5-1,TRBJ2-7,TRBD1
CASKAGTSGPNEQFF,TGTGCCAGCAAAGCCGGGACTAGCGGACCCAATGAGCAGTTCTTC,.,TRBV7-9,TRBJ2-1,TRBD2
CASSLNPGVSNQPQHF,TGTGCCAGCAGCTTGAATCCGGGGGTTAGCAATCAGCCCCAGCATTTT,.,TRBV7-9,TRBJ1-5,.
CAIRGTSGGKGAGELFF,TGTGCCATCAGGGGGACTAGCGGGGGGAAAGGGGCCGGGGAGCTGTTTTTT,.,TRBV10-3,TRBJ2-2,TRBD2
CAIKPGGALGNTIYF,TGTGCCATCAAGCCCGGGGGGGCGCTGGGAAACACCATATATTTT,.,TRBV10-3,TRBJ1-3,.
CASSQKRDRGNSPLHF,TGTGCCAGCAGCCAAAAGCGGGACAGGGGTAATTCACCCCTCCACTTT,.,TRBV4-2,TRBJ1-6,TRBD1
CASSPGQAATNEKLFF,TGTGCCAGCAGCCCCGGACAGGCAGCAACTAATGAAAAACTGTTTTTT,.,TRBV7-2,TRBJ1-4,TRBD1
CSGTSGKTDTQYF,TGCAGCGGGACTAGCGGGAAGACAGATACGCAGTATTTT,.,TRBV29-1,TRBJ2-3,TRBD2
CASSFLLGGSFNEQFF,TGTGCCAGCAGCTTTTTACTAGGGGGTTCCTTCAATGAGCAGTTCTTC,.,TRBV11-2,TRBJ2-1,.
CASSRTSGRASYEQYF,TGTGCCAGCAGCAGGACTAGCGGGAGGGCCAGCTACGAGCAGTACTTC,.,TRBV7-2,TRBJ2-7,TRBD2
CASSQDDRGTDTQYF,TGCGCCAGCAGCCAAGATGATAGAGGGACAGATACGCAGTATTTT,.,TRBV4-1,TRBJ2-3,.
CASSDSGTGNYEQYF,TGTGCCAGCAGTGATTCCGGGACAGGGAATTACGAGCAGTACTTC,.,TRBV2,TRBJ2-7,TRBD1
CASSQRLAGLYNEQFF,TGCGCCAGCAGCCAGAGACTAGCGGGGCTCTACAATGAGCAGTTCTTC,.,TRBV4-3,TRBJ2-1,TRBD2
CASRPSGTGSSPLHF,TGTGCCAGCAGACCCTCCGGGACAGGGAGTTCACCCCTCCACTTT,.,TRBV6-5,TRBJ1-6,TRBD1
CASSIQGEKETQYF,TGCGCCAGCAGCATACAGGGGGAAAAAGAGACCCAGTACTTC,once,TRBV5-1,TRBJ2-5,TRBD1
CASSLGLEQETQYF,TGTGCCAGCAGCTTAGGCCTAGAGCAAGAGACCCAGTACTTC,.,TRBV7-2,TRBJ2-5,.
CASSPLAGGYNEQFF,TGTGCCAGCAGCCCGCTAGCGGGAGGGTACAATGAGCAGTTCTTC,.,TRBV7-2,TRBJ2-1,TRBD2
CASSSNAGTAYGYTF,TGTGCCAGCAGTTCAAACGCCGGGACAGCCTATGGCTACACCTTC,.,TRBV27,TRBJ1-2,TRBD1
CASNVAGRRSYEQYF,TGTGCCAGCAACGTGGCGGGACGGAGGTCCTACGAGCAGTACTTC,.,TRBV7-9,TRBJ2-7,.
CASSSTGTGASEQYF,TGTGCCAGTAGCAGTACCGGGACAGGGGCTAGTGAGCAGTACTTC,.,TRBV19,TRBJ2-7,TRBD1
CASSLTGTGGPETQYF,TGTGCCAGCAGCCTAACCGGGACAGGGGGTCCGGAGACCCAGTACTTC,.,TRBV5-8,TRBJ2-5,TRBD1
CASISWGGSQPQHF,TGTGCCAGCATTTCTTGGGGGGGGAGTCAGCCCCAGCATTTT,.,TRBV6-1,TRBJ1-5,.